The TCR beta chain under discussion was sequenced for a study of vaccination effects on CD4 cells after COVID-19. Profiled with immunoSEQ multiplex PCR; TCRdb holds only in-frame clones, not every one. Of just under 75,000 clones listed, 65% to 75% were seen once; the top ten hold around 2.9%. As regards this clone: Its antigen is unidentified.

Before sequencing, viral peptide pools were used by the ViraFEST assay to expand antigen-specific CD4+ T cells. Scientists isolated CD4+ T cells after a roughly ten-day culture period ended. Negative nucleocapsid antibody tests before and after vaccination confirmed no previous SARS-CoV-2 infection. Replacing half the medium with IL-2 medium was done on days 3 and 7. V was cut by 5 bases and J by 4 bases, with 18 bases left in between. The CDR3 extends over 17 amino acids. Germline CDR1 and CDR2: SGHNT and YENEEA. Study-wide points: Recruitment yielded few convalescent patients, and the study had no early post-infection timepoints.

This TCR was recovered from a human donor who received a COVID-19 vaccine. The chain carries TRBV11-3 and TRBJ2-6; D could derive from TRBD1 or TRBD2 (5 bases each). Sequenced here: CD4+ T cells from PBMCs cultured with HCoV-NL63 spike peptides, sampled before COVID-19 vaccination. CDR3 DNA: TGTGCCAGCAGCCTCGGGGACCTCCTTGCAGGGGCCAACGTCCTGACTTTC. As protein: CASSLGDLLAGANVLTF.